Presented here are 10 T cell receptor beta chains from one specimen sequenced in a study of blood T cell repertoires in COVID-19. TCRdb keeps only in-frame clones here, not all; method: immunoSEQ multiplex PCR. The table lists roughly 250,000 clones, 75% to 85% of them singletons. Sequenced: peripheral blood. The source is a woman aged 60-75 years with active or convalescent COVID-19.

The V and J genes are TRBV6-6 and TRBJ2-7; 9 bases agree with TRBD1. This CDR3 comprises 14 residues. Looked up from germline, CDR1 is MNHNY and CDR2 is SVGAGI (reference sequence). V lost 4 bases to trimming and J lost 9 bases; unmatched junction nucleotides: 10. CDR3 region: CASSSFGTGWRQYF. DNA for the CDR3: TGTGCCAGCAGTTCCTTTGGGACAGGGTGGAGGCAGTACTTC.

CDR3 region: CAWGQLHRAPNEKLFF. In DNA, the CDR3 is TGTGCCTGGGGCCAACTGCACAGGGCCCCAAATGAAAAACTGTTTTTT. The chain links TRBV30 to TRBJ1-4; maybe TRBD1 (6 bases). The germline V and J ends were trimmed by 5 bases and 5 bases, with 21 bases remaining between them. Germline CDR1 GTSNPN, CDR2 SVGIG (reference sequence). The CDR3 covers 16 residues.

DNA for the CDR3: TGTGCCAGCAGCTTAGGGACTGAATTAGAGCAGTACTTC. Residues: CASSLGTELEQYF. The gene calls are TRBV7-9 and TRBJ2-7, with a weak D call TRBD2 (5 bases). V was clipped by 1 base and J by 7 bases, with 11 bases between them. Germline values: CDR1 SEHNR, CDR2 FQNEAQ (reference sequence). The CDR3 consists of 13 residues.

The CDR3 bases are TGTGCCAGCAGTTTCGACACCAACCGGGAAGAGTACTTC. This encodes CASSFDTNREEYF. This chain joins TRBV12-3 or TRBV12-4 and TRBJ2-5, with a possible D match to TRBD2 (5 bases). CDR3 length: 13 residues. The germline V and J ends were trimmed by 3 bases and 12 bases, with 17 bases remaining between them.

CDR3 in amino acids: CASSLTGRRSTGELFF. CDR3 nucleotides: TGTGCCAGCAGCCTGACAGGGAGGAGGAGCACCGGGGAGCTGTTTTTT. The chain couples TRBV9 to TRBJ2-2; D is perhaps TRBD1 (7 bases). CDR1 is SGDLS, CDR2 YYNGEE, per germline. Trimming removed 4 bases at V and 4 bases at J, with 17 bases between. CDR3 size: 16 residues. The full variable domain, rest sourced from reference TRBV9 and TRBJ2-2, is DSGVTQTPKHLITATGQRVTLRCSPRSGDLSVYWYQQSLDQGLQFLIQYYNGEERAKGNILERFSAQQFPDLHSELNLSSLELGDSALYFCASSLTGRRSTGELFFGEGSRLTVL.

The chain links TRBV6-5 to TRBJ1-1, with a weak D call TRBD1 (6 bases). The germline V gene has CDR1 MNHEY and CDR2 SVGAGI. The CDR3 runs 12 residues. V was pared by 7 bases and J by 10 bases, with 16 bases between. The CDR3 here is CASKGVEWGAFF. The CDR3 coding sequence is TGTGCCAGCAAGGGGGTAGAATGGGGAGCTTTCTTT.

The sample holds a few counts of this clone. The junction differs from germline at one of its ends, possibly a read error. The V gene is TRBV4-2, the J gene TRBJ2-1, with 11 bases fitting TRBD2. The CDR3 is 17 amino acids. In germline, CDR1 is LGHNA, CDR2 YNFKEQ. CDR3 coding DNA: TGTGCCAGCAGCAAAGACTTTTTAGCGGGGGGGCCAAATGAGCAGTTCTTC. It codes for CASSKDFLAGGPNEQFF.

This chain connects TRBV3-1 (or the pseudogene TRBV3-2) to TRBJ2-1; maybe TRBD1 (6 bases). The CDR3 totals 14 residues. V was trimmed by 5 bases and J by 10 bases, leaving 18 bases between them. From germline, CDR1 is LGHDT and CDR2 YNNKEL (reference sequence). CDR3 DNA sequence: TGTGCCAGCAGCTCTTGGGGGCCATCCGGGGAGCAGTTCTTC. Residues: CASSSWGPSGEQFF.

This chain links TRBV5-1 with TRBJ2-1; TRBD2 aligns across 8 bases. Germline CDR1 SGHRS, CDR2 YFSETQ. The J segment lost 4 bases and the V segment lost 0 bases, leaving 6 bases of the junction unmatched. This CDR3 spans 16 amino acids. This chain's CDR3 is CASSLDWRGEYNEQFF. The CDR3 bases are TGCGCCAGCAGCTTGGATTGGCGGGGGGAATACAATGAGCAGTTCTTC.

Worth noting for this clone: An end of the junction differs from the germline gene, which may be a read error. The V call is TRBV19, the J call TRBJ2-1, with 10 bases identical to TRBD1. This CDR3 comprises 15 residues. Germline V gene sequence: CDR1 LNHDA, CDR2 SQIVND (reference sequence). The CDR3 spells CASTETGGSFNEQFF. Written as DNA, the CDR3 is TGTGCCAGTACGGAGACAGGGGGCTCCTTCAATGAGCAGTTCTTC.